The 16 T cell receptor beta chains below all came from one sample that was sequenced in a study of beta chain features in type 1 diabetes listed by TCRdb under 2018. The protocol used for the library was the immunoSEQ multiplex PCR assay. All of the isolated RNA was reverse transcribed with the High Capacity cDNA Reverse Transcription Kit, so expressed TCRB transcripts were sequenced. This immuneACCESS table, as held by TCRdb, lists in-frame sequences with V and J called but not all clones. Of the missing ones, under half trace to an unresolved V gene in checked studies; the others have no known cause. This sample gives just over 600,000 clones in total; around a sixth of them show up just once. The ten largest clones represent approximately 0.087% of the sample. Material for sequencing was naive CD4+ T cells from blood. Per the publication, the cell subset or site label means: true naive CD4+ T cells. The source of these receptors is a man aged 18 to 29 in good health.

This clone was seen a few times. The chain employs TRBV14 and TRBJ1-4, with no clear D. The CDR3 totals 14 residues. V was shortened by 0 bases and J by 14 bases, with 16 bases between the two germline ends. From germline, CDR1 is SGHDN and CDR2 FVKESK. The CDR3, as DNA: TGTGCCAGCAGCCAAGAAAGAACGCGTAGAGGGCTGTTTTTT. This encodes CASSQERTRRGLFF.

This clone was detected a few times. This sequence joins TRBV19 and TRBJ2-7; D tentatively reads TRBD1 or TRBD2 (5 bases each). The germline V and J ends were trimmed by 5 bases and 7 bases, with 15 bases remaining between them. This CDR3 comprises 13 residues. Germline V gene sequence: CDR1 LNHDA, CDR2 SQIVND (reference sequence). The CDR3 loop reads CASSGTVGGEQYF. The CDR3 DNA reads TGTGCCAGTAGTGGGACGGTCGGCGGTGAGCAGTACTTC.

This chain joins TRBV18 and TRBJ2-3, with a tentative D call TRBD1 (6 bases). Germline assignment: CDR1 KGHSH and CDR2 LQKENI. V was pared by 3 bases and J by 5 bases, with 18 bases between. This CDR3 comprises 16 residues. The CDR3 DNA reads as TGTGCCAGCTCACCCATACTGGACAGCCTAGTAGATACGCAGTATTTT. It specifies CASSPILDSLVDTQYF. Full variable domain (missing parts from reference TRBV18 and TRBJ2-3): NAGVMQNPRHLVRRRGQEARLRCSPMKGHSHVYWYRQLPEEGLKFMVYLQKENIIDESGMPKERFSAEFPKEGPSILRIQQVVRGDSAAYFCASSPILDSLVDTQYFGPGTRLTVL.

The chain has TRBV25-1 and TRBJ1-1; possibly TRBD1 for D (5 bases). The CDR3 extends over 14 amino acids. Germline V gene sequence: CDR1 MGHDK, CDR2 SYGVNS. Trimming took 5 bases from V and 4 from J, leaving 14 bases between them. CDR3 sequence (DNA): TGTGCCAGCAGTTCTCAGTGGGGGGTCACTGAAGCTTTCTTT. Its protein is CASSSQWGVTEAFF. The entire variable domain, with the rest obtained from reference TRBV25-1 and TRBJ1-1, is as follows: EADIYQTPRYLVIGTGKKITLECSQTMGHDKMYWYQQDPGMELHLIHYSYGVNSTEKGDLSSESTVSRIRTEHFPLTLESARPSHTSQYLCASSSQWGVTEAFFGQGTRLTVV.

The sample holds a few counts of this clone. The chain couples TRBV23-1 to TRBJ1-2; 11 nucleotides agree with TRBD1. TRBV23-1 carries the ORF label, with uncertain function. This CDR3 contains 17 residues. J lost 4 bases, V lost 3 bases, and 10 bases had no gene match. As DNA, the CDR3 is TGCGCCAGCAGTCACTCACCAGGACAGGGGGCAGTCTATGGCTACACCTTC. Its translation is CASSHSPGQGAVYGYTF.

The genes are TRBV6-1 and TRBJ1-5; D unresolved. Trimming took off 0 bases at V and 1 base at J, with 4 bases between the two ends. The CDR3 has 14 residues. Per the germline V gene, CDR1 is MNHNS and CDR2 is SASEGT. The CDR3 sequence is CASSEAMSNQPQHF. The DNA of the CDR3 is TGTGCCAGCAGTGAAGCGATGAGCAATCAGCCCCAGCATTTT.

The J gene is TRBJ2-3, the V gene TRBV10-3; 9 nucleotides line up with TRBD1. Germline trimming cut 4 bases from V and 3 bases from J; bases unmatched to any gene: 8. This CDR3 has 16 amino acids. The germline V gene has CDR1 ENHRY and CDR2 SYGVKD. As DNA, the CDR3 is TGTGCCATCAGTGGGCCGGGACAGGGAAGGACAGATACGCAGTATTTT. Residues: CAISGPGQGRTDTQYF.

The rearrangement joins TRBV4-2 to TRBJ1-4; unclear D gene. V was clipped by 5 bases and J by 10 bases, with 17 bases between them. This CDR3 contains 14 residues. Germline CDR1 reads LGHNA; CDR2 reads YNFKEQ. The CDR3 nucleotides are TGTGCCAGCAGCTCCGCGCTCTTGGCCGGAAAACTGTTTTTT. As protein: CASSSALLAGKLFF.

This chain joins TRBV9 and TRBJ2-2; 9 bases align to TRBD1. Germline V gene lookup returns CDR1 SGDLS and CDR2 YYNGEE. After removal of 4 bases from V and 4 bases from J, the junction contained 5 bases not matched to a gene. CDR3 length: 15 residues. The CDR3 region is CASSLQGAVTGELFF. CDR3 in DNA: TGTGCCAGCAGCTTACAGGGGGCGGTCACCGGGGAGCTGTTTTTT.

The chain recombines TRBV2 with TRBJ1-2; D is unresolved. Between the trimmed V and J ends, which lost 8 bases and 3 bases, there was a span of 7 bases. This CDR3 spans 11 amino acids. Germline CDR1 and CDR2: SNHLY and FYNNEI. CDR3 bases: TGTGCCAGCCCCCGGTACTATGGCTACACCTTC. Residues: CASPRYYGYTF.

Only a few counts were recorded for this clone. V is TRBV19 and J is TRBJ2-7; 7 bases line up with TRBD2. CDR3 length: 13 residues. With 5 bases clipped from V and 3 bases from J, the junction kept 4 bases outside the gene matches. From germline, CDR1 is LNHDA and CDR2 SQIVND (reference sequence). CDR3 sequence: CASSQAGHYEQYF. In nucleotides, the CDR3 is TGTGCCAGTAGTCAAGCGGGGCACTACGAGCAGTACTTC.

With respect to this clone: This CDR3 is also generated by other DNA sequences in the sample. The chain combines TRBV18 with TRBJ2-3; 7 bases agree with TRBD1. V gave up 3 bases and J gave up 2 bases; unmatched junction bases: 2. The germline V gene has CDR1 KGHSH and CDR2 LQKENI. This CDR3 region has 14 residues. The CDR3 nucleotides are TGTGCCAGCTCACCGGACAGGTCCACAGATACGCAGTATTTT. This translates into CASSPDRSTDTQYF.

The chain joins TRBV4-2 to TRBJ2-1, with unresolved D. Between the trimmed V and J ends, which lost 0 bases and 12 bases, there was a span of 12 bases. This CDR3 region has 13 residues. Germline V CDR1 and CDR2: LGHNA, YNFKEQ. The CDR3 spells CASSQDAPAGQFF. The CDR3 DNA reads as TGTGCCAGCAGCCAAGATGCCCCGGCAGGGCAGTTCTTC.

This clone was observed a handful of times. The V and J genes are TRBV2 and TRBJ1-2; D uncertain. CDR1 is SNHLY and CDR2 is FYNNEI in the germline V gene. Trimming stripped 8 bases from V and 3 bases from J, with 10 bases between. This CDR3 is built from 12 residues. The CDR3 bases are TGTGCCAGCCGGTCCGTGCACTATGGCTACACCTTC. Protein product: CASRSVHYGYTF.

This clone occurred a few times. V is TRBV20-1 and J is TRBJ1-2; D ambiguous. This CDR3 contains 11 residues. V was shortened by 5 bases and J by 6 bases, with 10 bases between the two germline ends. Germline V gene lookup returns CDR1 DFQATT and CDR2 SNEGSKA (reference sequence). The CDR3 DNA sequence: TGCAGTGCTCGGTCCGGGAATGGCTACACCTTC. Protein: CSARSGNGYTF.

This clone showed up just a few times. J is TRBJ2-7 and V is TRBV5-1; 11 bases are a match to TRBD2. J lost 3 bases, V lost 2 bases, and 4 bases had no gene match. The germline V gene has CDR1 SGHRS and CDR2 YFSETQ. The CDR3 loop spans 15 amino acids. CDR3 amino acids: CASSFFTSGSYEQYF. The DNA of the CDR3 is TGCGCCAGCAGCTTCTTCACTAGCGGGAGCTACGAGCAGTACTTC.